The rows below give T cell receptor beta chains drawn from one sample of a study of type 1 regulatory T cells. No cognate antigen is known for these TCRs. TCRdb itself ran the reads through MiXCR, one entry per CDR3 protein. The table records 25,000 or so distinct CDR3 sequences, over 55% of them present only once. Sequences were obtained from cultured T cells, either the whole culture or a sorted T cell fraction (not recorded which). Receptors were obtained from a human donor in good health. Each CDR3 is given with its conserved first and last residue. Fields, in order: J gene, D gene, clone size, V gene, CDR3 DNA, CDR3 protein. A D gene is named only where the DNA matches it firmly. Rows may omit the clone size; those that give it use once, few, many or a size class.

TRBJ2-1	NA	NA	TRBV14	TGTGCCAGCAGCCACGGACCCAGCTCCTACAATGAGCAGTTCTTC	CASSHGPSSYNEQFF
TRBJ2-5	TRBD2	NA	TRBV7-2	TGTGCCAGCAGCACCTCGGGGGGGGGAGAGACCCAGTACTTC	CASSTSGGGETQYF
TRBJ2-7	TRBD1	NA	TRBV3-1	TGTGCCAGCAGTCCCACAGGGGGCTACGAGCAGTACTTC	CASSPTGGYEQYF
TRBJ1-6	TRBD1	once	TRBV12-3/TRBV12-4	TGTGCCAGCAGGAAGGACAGGGGGGGATATAATTCACCCCTCCACTTT	CASRKDRGGYNSPLHF
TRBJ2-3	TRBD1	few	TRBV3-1	TGTGCCAGCAGCCGACAGGGTGGAGCAGATACGCAGTATTTT	CASSRQGGADTQYF
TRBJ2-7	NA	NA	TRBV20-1	TGCAGTGCTCGAGCCCTCAAGGATGAGCAGTACTTC	CSARALKDEQYF
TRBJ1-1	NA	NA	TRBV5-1	TGCGCCAGCAGCCCCGAGGGCAGGGCTAATAGTGAAGCTTTCTTT	CASSPEGRANSEAFF
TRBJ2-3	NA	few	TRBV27	TGTGCCAGCCTCCGTATGGGTACGGATACGCAGTATTTT	CASLRMGTDTQYF
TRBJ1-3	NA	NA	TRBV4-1	TGCGCCAGCAGCCAAGCGGCCGGAGGGACCCAATCTGGAAACACCATATATTTT	CASSQAAGGTQSGNTIYF
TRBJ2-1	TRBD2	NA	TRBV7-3	TGTGCCAGCAGCCCCCAAGCGGGGGATTACAATGAGCAGTTCTTC	CASSPQAGDYNEQFF
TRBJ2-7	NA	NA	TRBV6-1	TGTGCCAGCAGTGAAGTCGCCAGCAATACGATATACGAGCAGTACTTC	CASSEVASNTIYEQYF
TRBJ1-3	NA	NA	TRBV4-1	TGCGCCAGCAGCCAAGATGATGAGGCAGCCAACTCTGGAAACACCATATATTTT	CASSQDDEAANSGNTIYF
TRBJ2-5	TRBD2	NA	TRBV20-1	TGCAGTGCTAGGAAGCGGGGGGCCGGAGTGGGAGAGACCCAGTACTTC	CSARKRGAGVGETQYF
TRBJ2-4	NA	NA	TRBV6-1	TGTGCCACCAGATCCCGGGACTTAAGCGGTAGCAGTAACATTCAGTACTTC	CATRSRDLSGSSNIQYF
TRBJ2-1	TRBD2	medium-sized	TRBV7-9	TGTGCCAGCAGCCATCGACTAGCGGGGGGGCGATACAATGAGCAGTTCTTC	CASSHRLAGGRYNEQFF
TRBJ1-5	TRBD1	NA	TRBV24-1	TGTGCCACCAGTGATTTAGAGACAGGGGGCGCCCCGGGCAATCAGCCCCAGCATTTT	CATSDLETGGAPGNQPQHF
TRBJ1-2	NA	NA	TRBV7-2	TGTGCCAGCAGCTTACTGGACAGCTATGGCTACACCTTC	CASSLLDSYGYTF
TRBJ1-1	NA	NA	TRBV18	TGTGCCAGCTCACCACAGGGTCCTGAAGCTTTCTTT	CASSPQGPEAFF
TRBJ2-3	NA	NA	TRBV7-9	TGTGCCAGCAGCTCCGGACAGCCTAATACGCAGTATTTT	CASSSGQPNTQYF
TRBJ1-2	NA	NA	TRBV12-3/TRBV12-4	TGTGCCAGCAGTTTACAGGGTTTTCGGGCTAACTATGGCTACACCTTC	CASSLQGFRANYGYTF
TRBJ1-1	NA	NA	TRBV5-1	TGCGCCAGCAGCCACGGACCGTCCAACACTGAAGCTTTCTTT	CASSHGPSNTEAFF
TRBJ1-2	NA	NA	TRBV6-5	TGTGCCAGCAGTTCTCCAGGAGGGATTGGCTACACCTTC	CASSSPGGIGYTF
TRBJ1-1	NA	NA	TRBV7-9	TGTGCCAGCAGCCAGCCCAATCTTGTGGCTTTCTTT	CASSQPNLVAFF
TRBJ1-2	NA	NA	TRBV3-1	TGTGCCAGCAGCAGGGACCGTGGGAGAATGGGCTACACCTTC	CASSRDRGRMGYTF
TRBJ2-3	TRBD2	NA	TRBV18	TGTGCCAGCTCACCCGGACTAGCGAGAGATACGCAGTATTTT	CASSPGLARDTQYF
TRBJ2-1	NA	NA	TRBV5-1	TGCGCCAGCAGCTTCGGGGGCGCGTCCTACAATGAGCAGTTCTTC	CASSFGGASYNEQFF
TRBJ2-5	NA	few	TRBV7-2	TGTGCCAGCAGCTTAAAGCGGGCGTACCAAGAGACCCAGTACTTC	CASSLKRAYQETQYF
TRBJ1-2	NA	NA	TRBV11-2	TGTGCCAGCAGCTTACTCACAGGGCCTCGAAGGGCTATGAATGGCTACACCTTC	CASSLLTGPRRAMNGYTF
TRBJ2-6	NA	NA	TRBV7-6	TGTGCCAACGGTACAGGGTTCGGGGCCAACGTCCTGACTTTC	CANGTGFGANVLTF
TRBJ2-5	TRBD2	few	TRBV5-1	TGCGCCAGCAGCCCGGGGGGTGGCCAAGAGACCCAGTACTTC	CASSPGGGQETQYF